What follows describes a single TCR beta chain. The data are from a study of blood T cell repertoires in COVID-19. Study in general: Material from acute and convalescent COVID-19 was sourced from the United States, Italy and Spain. The analysed material was cDNA or gDNA that came from T cells, B-cell-depleted T cells, or PBMCs.

Trimming stripped 0 bases from V and 1 base from J, with 10 bases between. CDR1 is SGHRS and CDR2 is YFSETQ in the germline V gene. This CDR3 is built from 15 residues. In the study's own analysis: Scientists estimated how many nucleated cells there were by amplifying reference gene primers. Method: immunoSEQ multiplex PCR; TCRdb's copy keeps in-frame clones and lacks some. That table gives V, J and clone size, and the DNA gave D and trimming. The table shows fewer than 200,000 clones, with roughly 81% occurring only once. The chain recombines TRBV5-1 with TRBJ1-2; no clear D. The sequencing input was peripheral blood. This TCR derives from a man aged 35 to 55 who had recovered from COVID-19. The CDR3 nucleotides read TGCGCCAGCAGCTTGGGGTCCGGACTTAACTATGGCTACACCTTC. Translated, it gives CASSLGSGLNYGYTF.